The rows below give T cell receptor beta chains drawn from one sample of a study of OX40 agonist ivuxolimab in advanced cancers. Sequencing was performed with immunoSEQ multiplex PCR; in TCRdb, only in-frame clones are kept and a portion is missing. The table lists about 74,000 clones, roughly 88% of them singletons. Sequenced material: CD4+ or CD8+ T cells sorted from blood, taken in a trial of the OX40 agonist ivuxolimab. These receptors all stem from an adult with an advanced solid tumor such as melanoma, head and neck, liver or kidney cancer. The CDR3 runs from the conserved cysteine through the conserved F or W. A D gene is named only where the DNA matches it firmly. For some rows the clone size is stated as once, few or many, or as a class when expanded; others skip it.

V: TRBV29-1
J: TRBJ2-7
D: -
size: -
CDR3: CSVEEGGRYEQYF
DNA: TGCAGCGTTGAAGAGGGGGGTAGGTACGAGCAGTACTTC

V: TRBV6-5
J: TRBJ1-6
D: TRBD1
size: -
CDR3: CASRGGQTYNSPLHF
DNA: TGTGCCAGCAGAGGGGGACAGACTTATAATTCACCCCTCCACTTT

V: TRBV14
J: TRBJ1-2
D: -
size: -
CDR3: CASSRGIGQLMRGYTF
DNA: TGTGCCAGCAGCCGCGGGATCGGACAGTTAATGCGTGGCTACACCTTC

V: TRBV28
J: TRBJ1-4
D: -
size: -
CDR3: CASSLYATNEKLFF
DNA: TGTGCCAGCAGTTTATATGCAACTAATGAAAAACTGTTTTTT

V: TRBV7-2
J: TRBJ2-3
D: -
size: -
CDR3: CASSPVAGGTDTQYF
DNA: TGTGCCAGCAGCCCAGTAGCAGGGGGGACAGATACGCAGTATTTT

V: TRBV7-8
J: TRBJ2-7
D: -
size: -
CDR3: CASSSLPSRSNGYF
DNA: TGTGCCAGCAGCTCCCTCCCTAGCCGTAGCAATGGGTACTTC

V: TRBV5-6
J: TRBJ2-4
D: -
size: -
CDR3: CASSPMIAKNIQYF
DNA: TGTGCCAGCAGCCCAATGATAGCCAAAAACATTCAGTACTTC

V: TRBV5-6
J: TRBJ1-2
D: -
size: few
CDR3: CASSYPVDSGYTF
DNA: TGTGCCAGCAGCTATCCCGTGGACAGTGGCTACACCTTC

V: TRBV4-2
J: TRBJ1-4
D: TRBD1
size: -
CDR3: CASSPGRTGTNEKLFF
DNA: TGTGCCAGCAGCCCAGGACGGACAGGGACTAATGAAAAACTGTTTTTT

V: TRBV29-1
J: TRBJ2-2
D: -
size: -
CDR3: CSVGGRGPNTGELFF
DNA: TGCAGCGTTGGGGGGCGGGGCCCGAACACCGGGGAGCTGTTTTTT

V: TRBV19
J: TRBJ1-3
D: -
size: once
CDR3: CASSIAGNTIYF
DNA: TGTGCCAGTAGTATTGCTGGAAACACCATATATTTT

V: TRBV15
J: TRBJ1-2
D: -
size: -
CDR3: CATSRGGATDYGYTF
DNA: TGTGCCACCAGCAGAGGGGGGGCGACAGACTATGGCTACACCTTC

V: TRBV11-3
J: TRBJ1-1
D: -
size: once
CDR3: CASSLGGNTEAFF
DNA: TGTGCCAGCAGCTTAGGCGGGAACACTGAAGCTTTCTTT

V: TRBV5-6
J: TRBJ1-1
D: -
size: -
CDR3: CASSFRQAEAFF
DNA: TGTGCCAGCAGCTTTCGACAGGCTGAAGCTTTCTTT

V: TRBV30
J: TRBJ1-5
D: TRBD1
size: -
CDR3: CAWSYGTGANQPQHF
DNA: TGTGCCTGGAGTTATGGTACAGGGGCTAATCAGCCCCAGCATTTT

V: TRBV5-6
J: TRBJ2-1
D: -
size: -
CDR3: CASSFSVFGIEQFF
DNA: TGTGCCAGCAGCTTTTCTGTGTTTGGCATTGAGCAGTTCTTC

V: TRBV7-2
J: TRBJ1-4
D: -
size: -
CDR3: CASSRVSGFSEKLFF
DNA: TGTGCCAGCAGCCGAGTTTCGGGGTTCAGCGAAAAACTGTTTTTT

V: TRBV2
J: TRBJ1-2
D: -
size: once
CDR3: CASLTVGKAKTDYGYTF
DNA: TGTGCCAGCTTGACAGTGGGGAAGGCTAAAACTGACTATGGCTACACCTTC

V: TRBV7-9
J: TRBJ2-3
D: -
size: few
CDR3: CASSPPRRGADTQYF
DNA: TGTGCCAGCAGCCCTCCTAGGAGGGGAGCCGATACGCAGTATTTT

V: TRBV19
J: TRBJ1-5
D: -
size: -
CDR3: CATRGGVGNQPQHF
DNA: TGTGCCACCCGGGGGGGGGTAGGTAATCAGCCCCAGCATTTT

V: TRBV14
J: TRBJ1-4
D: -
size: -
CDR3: CASSQSRGGKLFF
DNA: TGTGCCAGCAGCCAATCCCGGGGAGGAAAACTGTTTTTT

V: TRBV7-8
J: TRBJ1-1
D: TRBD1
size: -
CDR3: CASSSGQGSAEAFF
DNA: TGTGCCAGCAGCTCTGGACAGGGATCAGCTGAAGCTTTCTTT

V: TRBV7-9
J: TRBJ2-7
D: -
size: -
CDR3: CASSTGTSAQDEQYF
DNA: TGTGCCAGCAGTACCGGGACATCTGCCCAGGACGAGCAGTACTTC

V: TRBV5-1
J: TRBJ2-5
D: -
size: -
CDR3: CASSTGQNTQETQYF
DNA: TGCGCCAGCAGCACCGGACAGAACACACAAGAGACCCAGTACTTC

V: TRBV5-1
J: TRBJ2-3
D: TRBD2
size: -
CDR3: CASSLGLAGGLTDTQYF
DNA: TGCGCCAGCAGCTTGGGACTAGCGGGGGGGCTGACAGATACGCAGTATTTT

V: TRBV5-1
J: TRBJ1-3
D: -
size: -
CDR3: CASSLNLGSSGNTIYF
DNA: TGCGCCAGCAGCTTGAACTTGGGGAGCTCTGGAAACACCATATATTTT

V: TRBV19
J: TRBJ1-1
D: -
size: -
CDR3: CASTQDRHNTEAFF
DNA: TGTGCCAGTACCCAAGACAGGCATAACACTGAAGCTTTCTTT

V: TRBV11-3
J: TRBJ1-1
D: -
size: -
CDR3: CASSLGRAGRAFF
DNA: TGTGCCAGCAGCTTAGGCAGGGCGGGCCGGGCTTTCTTT

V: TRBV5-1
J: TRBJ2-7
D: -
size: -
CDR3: CASSLAQAYEQYF
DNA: TGCGCCAGCAGCTTGGCCCAGGCCTACGAGCAGTACTTC

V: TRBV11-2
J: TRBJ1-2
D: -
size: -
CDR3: CASSSDSNYGYTF
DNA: TGTGCCAGCAGCTCGGACAGTAACTATGGCTACACCTTC

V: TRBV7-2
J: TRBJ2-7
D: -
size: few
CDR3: CASSLGSDRPTQYF
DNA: TGTGCCAGCAGCTTAGGGAGTGACAGGCCAACCCAGTACTTC

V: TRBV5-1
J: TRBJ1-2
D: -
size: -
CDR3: CASSLAEGNYGYTF
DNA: TGCGCCAGCAGCTTGGCCGAGGGGAACTATGGCTACACCTTC

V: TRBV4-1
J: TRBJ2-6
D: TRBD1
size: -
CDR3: CASSGQAGANVLTF
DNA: TGCGCCAGCAGCGGACAGGCTGGGGCCAACGTCCTGACTTTC

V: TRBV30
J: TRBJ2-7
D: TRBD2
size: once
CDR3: CAWSVLASGEQYF
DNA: TGTGCCTGGAGTGTACTAGCGTCGGGCGAGCAGTACTTC

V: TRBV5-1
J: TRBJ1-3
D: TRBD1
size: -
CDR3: CASSPRTGAGGPGNTIYF
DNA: TGCGCCAGCAGCCCTAGGACGGGGGCAGGGGGCCCTGGAAACACCATATATTTT

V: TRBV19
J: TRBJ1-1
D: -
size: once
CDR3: CASNLFSGENTEAFF
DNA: TGTGCCAGTAACCTGTTTTCAGGGGAGAACACTGAAGCTTTCTTT

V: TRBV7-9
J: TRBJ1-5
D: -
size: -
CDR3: CASSVSLRQTNQPQHF
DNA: TGTGCCAGCAGCGTATCACTAAGGCAGACAAATCAGCCCCAGCATTTT

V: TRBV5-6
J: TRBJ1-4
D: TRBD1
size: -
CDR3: CASTNRGNYEKLFF
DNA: TGTGCCAGTACCAACAGGGGAAATTATGAAAAACTGTTTTTT

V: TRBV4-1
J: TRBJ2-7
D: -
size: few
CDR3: CASSYLETGSYEQYF
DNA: TGCGCCAGCAGCTACCTCGAGACAGGATCCTACGAGCAGTACTTC

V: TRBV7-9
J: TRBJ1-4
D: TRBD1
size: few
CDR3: CASSPYSGTGEEKLFF
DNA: TGTGCCAGCAGCCCTTATTCCGGGACAGGGGAAGAAAAACTGTTTTTT

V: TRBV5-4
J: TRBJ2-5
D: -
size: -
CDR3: CASSPGGEETQYF
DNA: TGTGCCAGCAGCCCGGGCGGTGAAGAGACCCAGTACTTC

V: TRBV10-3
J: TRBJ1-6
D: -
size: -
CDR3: CAISPTSDSPLHF
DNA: TGTGCCATCTCCCCAACCTCGGATTCACCCCTCCACTTT

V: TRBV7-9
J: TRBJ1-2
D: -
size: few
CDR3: CASSRLGGGKSGYGYTF
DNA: TGTGCCAGCAGCCGCTTAGGAGGGGGGAAATCGGGCTATGGCTACACCTTC

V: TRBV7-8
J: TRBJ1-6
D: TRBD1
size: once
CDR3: CASSLGGTGSSPLHF
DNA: TGTGCCAGCAGCTTAGGCGGGACAGGGTCTTCACCCCTCCACTTT

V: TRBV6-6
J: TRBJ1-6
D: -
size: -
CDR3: CASSYQFRGFSPLHF
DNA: TGTGCCAGCAGTTACCAATTTCGGGGATTTTCACCCCTCCACTTT

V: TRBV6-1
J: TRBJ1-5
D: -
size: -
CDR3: CASSERAGNQPQHF
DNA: TGTGCCAGCAGTGAACGGGCAGGGAATCAGCCCCAGCATTTT

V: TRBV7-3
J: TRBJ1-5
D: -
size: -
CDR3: CASSLAENQPQHF
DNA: TGTGCCAGCAGCTTAGCAGAAAATCAGCCCCAGCATTTT

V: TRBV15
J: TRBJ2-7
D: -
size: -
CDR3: CATSPGSSYEQYF
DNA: TGTGCCACCAGCCCCGGTTCATCCTACGAGCAGTACTTC

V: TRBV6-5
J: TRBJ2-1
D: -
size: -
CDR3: CASSYLPQTNNEQFF
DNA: TGTGCCAGCAGTTACCTCCCCCAGACCAACAATGAGCAGTTCTTC

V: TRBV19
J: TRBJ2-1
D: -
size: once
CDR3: CASSMGRTGSYNEQFF
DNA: TGTGCCAGTAGTATGGGCAGGACCGGCTCCTACAATGAGCAGTTCTTC

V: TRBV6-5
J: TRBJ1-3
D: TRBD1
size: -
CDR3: CASSIQGSSGNTIYF
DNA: TGTGCCAGCAGCATACAGGGGAGCTCTGGAAACACCATATATTTT

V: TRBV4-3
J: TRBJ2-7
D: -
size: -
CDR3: CASSQDRQAYSNEQYF
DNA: TGCGCCAGCAGCCAAGACCGACAGGCTTATTCCAACGAGCAGTACTTC